The table lists the clone carrying this T cell receptor (beta chain) with a count of one. Measured with immunoSEQ multiplex PCR; TCRdb has only the in-frame clones, and not every one. The table lists more than 40,000 clones, 85% to 90% of them singletons. This sample is part of a study of T cell changes during pregnancy in multiple sclerosis. V was trimmed by 2 bases and J by 9 bases, leaving 10 bases between them. Germline CDR1 MNHEY, CDR2 SMNVEV (reference sequence). CDR3 length: 13 residues. The chain couples TRBV27 to TRBJ2-2; tentative D call: TRBD2 (7 bases). Material: peripheral blood, obtained in the first trimester of pregnancy. The source is a female donor in good health, enrolled as a control in a pregnancy study. CDR3 sequence (DNA): TGTGCCAGCAGTTTAGGGGGGGCCAGGGAGCTGTTTTTT. It codes for CASSLGGARELFF.